This T cell receptor (beta chain) was captured by sequencing in a study of blood T cell repertoires in COVID-19. Study details: The origin of the acute and convalescent COVID-19 samples was the United States, Italy and Spain. The analysed material was cDNA or gDNA that came from T cells, B-cell-depleted T cells, or PBMCs.

Methods used by the authors: From reference gene primer amplification, estimates of nucleated cell counts were derived. The table came from immunoSEQ multiplex PCR; TCRdb's copy has only in-frame clones and leaves some out. That table is the source of V, J and clone size, and D and trimming were worked out from the DNA. Of 190,000 or so clones listed, about 86% were seen once; the top ten hold 2.5% to 3%. CDR1 SEHNR and CDR2 FQNEAQ come from the germline V gene (reference sequence). The germline V and J ends were trimmed by 7 bases and 6 bases, with 19 bases remaining between them. This CDR3 spans 14 amino acids.

The chain combines TRBV7-9 with TRBJ2-7, with TRBD1 as a possible D gene (5 bases). The sample comprised peripheral blood. The sequence derives from a man aged 45-60 years with active or convalescent COVID-19. DNA for the CDR3: TGTGCCAGCACTCGAGGAGACAGTGTAGGCGAGCAGTACTTC. Translation: CASTRGDSVGEQYF. The complete variable domain, with remaining parts taken from reference TRBV7-9 and TRBJ2-7, reads DTGVSQNPRHKITKRGQNVTFRCDPISEHNRLYWYRQTLGQGPEFLTYFQNEAQLEKSRLLSDRFSAERPKGSFSTLEIQRTEQGDSAMYLCASTRGDSVGEQYFGPGTRLTVT.